This T cell receptor (beta chain) was identified in a study of cytomegalovirus exposure and HLA in healthy donors. The PCR employed 60 Vbeta primers together with 13 Jbeta primers. Clones were read by immunoSEQ multiplex PCR, and TCRdb kept only the in-frame ones, dropping some. The repertoire has about 94,000 clones, more than 60% of them found once; the top ten carry 3% to 5%. In its sample, this clone was seen a few times. The CDR3 loop spans 13 amino acids. The germline V gene encodes CDR1 SGDLS and CDR2 YYNGEE. With V trimmed by 3 bases and J by 4 bases, 1 base remained unmatched. The TCR sequence derives from a man aged 25-40 years in good health and CMV-seronegative. The gene calls are TRBV9 and TRBJ1-1; the match to TRBD1 covers 9 bases. Source material: PBMCs. CDR3 nucleotide sequence: TGTGCCAGCAGCGCACAGGGGGCCACTGAAGCTTTCTTT. It codes for CASSAQGATEAFF.